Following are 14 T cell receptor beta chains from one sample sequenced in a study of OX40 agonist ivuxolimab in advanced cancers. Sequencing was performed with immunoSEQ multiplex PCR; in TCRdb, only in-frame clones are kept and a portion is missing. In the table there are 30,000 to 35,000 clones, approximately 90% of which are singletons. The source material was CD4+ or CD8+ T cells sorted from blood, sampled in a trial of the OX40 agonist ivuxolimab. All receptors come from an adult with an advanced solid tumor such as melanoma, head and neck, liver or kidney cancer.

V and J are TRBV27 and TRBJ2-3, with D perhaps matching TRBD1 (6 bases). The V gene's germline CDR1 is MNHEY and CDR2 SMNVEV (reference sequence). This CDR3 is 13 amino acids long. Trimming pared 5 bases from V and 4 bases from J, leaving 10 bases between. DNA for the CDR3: TGTGCCAGCAGTAAGACAGGCGCAGATACGCAGTATTTT. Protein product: CASSKTGADTQYF.

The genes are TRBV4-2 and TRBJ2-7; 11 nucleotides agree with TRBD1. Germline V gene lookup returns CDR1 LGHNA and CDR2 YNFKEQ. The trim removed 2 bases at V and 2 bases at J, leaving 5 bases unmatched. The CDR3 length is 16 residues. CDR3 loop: CASSQQEDRGPYEQYF. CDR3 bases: TGTGCCAGCAGCCAACAAGAGGACAGGGGGCCCTACGAGCAGTACTTC.

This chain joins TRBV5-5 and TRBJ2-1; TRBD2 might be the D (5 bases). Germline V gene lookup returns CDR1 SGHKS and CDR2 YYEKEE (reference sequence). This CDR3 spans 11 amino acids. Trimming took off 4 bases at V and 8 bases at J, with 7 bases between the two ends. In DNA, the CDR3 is TGTGCCAGCAGCCTTAGCGATGAGCAGTTCTTC. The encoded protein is CASSLSDEQFF.

The CDR3 reads CASSRVAAYNEQFF. The CDR3 DNA reads TGTGCCAGCAGTCGAGTCGCGGCCTACAATGAGCAGTTCTTC. V gene TRBV7-3 combines with J gene TRBJ2-1; D is unclear. The germline V gene has CDR1 SGHTA and CDR2 FQGTGA. The CDR3 is made up of 14 amino acids. Trimming removed 6 bases from V and 2 bases from J, with 11 bases in between.

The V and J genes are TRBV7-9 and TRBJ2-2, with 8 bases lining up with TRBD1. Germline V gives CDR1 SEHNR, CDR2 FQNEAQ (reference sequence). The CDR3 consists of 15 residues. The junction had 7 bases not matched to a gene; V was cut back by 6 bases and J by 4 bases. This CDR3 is CASRSGQGVTGELFF. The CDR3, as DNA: TGTGCCAGCAGATCTGGACAGGGAGTCACCGGGGAGCTGTTTTTT.

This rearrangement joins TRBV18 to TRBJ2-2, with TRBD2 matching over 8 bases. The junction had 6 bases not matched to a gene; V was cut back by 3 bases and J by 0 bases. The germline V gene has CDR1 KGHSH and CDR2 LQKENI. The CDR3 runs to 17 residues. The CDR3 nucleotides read TGTGCCAGCTCACCCCAGACTAGCGCTTCGAACACCGGGGAGCTGTTTTTT. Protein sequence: CASSPQTSASNTGELFF.

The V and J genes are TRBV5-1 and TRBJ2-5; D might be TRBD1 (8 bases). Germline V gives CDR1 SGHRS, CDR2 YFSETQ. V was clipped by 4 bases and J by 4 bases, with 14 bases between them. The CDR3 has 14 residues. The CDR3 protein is CASSQQGGRETQYF. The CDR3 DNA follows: TGCGCCAGCAGCCAACAGGGGGGGAGAGAGACCCAGTACTTC.

The CDR3 here is CASSGLDSRGFRNQPQHF. The CDR3 DNA reads as TGTGCCAGCAGTGGATTGGACAGTCGGGGGTTTCGGAATCAGCCCCAGCATTTT. This chain joins TRBV6-1 and TRBJ1-5, with D tentatively TRBD1 (6 bases). The CDR3 runs to 18 residues. V shed 4 bases and J shed 4 bases, with 23 bases lying between them. Germline CDR1 MNHNS, CDR2 SASEGT.

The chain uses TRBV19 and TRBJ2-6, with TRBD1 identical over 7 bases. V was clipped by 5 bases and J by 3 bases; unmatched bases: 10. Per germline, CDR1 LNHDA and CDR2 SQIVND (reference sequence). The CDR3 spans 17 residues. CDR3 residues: CASSRSGTAFGANVLTF. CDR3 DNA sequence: TGTGCCAGTAGTCGTTCCGGGACAGCTTTTGGGGCCAACGTCCTGACTTTC.

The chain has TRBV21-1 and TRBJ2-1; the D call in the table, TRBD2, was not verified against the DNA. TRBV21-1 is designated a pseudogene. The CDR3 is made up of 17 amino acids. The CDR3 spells CASSKEGAGGIYNEQFF. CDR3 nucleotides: TGTGCCAGCAGCAAAGAGGGAGCGGGAGGGATCTACAATGAGCAGTTCTTC.

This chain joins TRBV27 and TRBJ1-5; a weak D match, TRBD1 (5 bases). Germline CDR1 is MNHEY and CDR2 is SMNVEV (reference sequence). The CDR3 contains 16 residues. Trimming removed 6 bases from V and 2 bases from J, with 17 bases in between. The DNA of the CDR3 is TGTGCCAGCAGCTTCTCCCCGCAGGGAGGCAATCAGCCCCAGCATTTT. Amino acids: CASSFSPQGGNQPQHF.

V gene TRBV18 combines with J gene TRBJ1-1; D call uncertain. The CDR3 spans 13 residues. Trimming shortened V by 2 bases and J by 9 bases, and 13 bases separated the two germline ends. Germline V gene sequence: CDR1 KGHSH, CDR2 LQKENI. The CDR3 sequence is CASSPGTGFKAFF. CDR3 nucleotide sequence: TGTGCCAGCTCACCAGGCACGGGGTTCAAAGCTTTCTTT.

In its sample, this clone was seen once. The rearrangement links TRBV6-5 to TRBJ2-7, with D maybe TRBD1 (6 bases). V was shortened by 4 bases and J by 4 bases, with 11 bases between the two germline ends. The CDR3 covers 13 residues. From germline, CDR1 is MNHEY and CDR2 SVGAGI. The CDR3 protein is CASSWGTGYEQYF. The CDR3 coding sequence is TGTGCCAGCAGTTGGGGAACAGGGTACGAGCAGTACTTC.

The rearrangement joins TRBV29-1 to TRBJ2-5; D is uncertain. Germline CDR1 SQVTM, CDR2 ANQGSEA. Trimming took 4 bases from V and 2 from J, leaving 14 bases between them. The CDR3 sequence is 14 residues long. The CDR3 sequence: CSVVRARAQETQYF. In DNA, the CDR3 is TGCAGCGTTGTGCGAGCTCGGGCGCAAGAGACCCAGTACTTC.